The 22 T cell receptor beta chains given below trace back to one sample, sequenced in a study of early T cells in non-severe SARS-CoV-2 infection. Using its own MiXCR run on the 5' RACE reads, TCRdb lists one record per CDR3 protein. The data hold around 40,000 distinct CDR3 sequences, with about 5.8% observed a single time. Sequencing was done on a sample of whole blood. The receptors stem from an adult who was a healthcare worker with PCR-confirmed SARS-CoV-2 infection or an uninfected control (not recorded which).

The chain is built from TRBV12-3 or TRBV12-4 and TRBJ1-2, with D unclear. The CDR3 spans 14 residues. Trimming pared 3 bases from V and 4 bases from J, leaving 12 bases between. The DNA of the CDR3 is TGTGCCAGCAGTTTTCGCGGGCCCTCCTATGGCTACACCTTC. Protein: CASSFRGPSYGYTF.

This clonotype was seen at least ten times. The V gene is TRBV12-3 or TRBV12-4, the J gene TRBJ2-7, with 7 bases fitting TRBD1. V shed 5 bases, J shed 8 bases, and the junction held 6 bases outside the gene matches. This CDR3 has 12 residues. CDR3 sequence: CASSPDRAKQYF. The CDR3 DNA sequence: TGTGCCAGCAGTCCCGACAGGGCCAAGCAGTACTTC.

This clonotype was observed a handful of times. This chain links TRBV5-1 with TRBJ1-1, with 8 nucleotides matching TRBD1. CDR1 is SGHRS, CDR2 YFSETQ, per germline. The CDR3 has 20 amino acids. V shed 3 bases, J shed 0 bases, and the junction held 19 bases outside the gene matches. CDR3 coding DNA: TGCGCCAGCAGCTCGGTAACCCGAAACCACAGGGGGTTTATGAACACTGAAGCTTTCTTT. Translated: CASSSVTRNHRGFMNTEAFF.

V and J are TRBV18 and TRBJ1-3; possibly TRBD1 for D (5 bases). The CDR3 runs to 16 residues. Germline V gene lookup returns CDR1 KGHSH and CDR2 LQKENI. Trimming cost V 3 bases and J 0 bases, with 12 bases left between them. This chain's CDR3 is CASSPAGGASGNTIYF. The CDR3 nucleotides read TGTGCCAGCTCACCCGCCGGGGGAGCCTCTGGAAACACCATATATTTT.

CDR3 sequence (DNA): TGTGCCATCAAAGGCCAGCGGGACTCTGGGGCCAACGTCCTGACTTTC. Residues: CAIKGQRDSGANVLTF. The chain couples TRBV10-3 to TRBJ2-6; TRBD2 agrees at 7 bases. CDR1 ENHRY and CDR2 SYGVKD come from the germline V gene. The V and J ends lost 7 bases and 0 bases, in that order; junction bases with no gene match: 6. The CDR3 runs to 16 residues.

The rearrangement links TRBV11-2 to TRBJ2-2; 9 positions match TRBD2. The length of the CDR3 is 17 residues. Germline CDR1 and CDR2: SGHAT and FQNNGV. V was clipped by 5 bases and J by 4 bases; unmatched bases: 11. CDR3 sequence (DNA): TGTGCCAGCAGCCCCTTAGCGGGAGTGGGGGTCACCGGGGAGCTGTTTTTT. This codes for CASSPLAGVGVTGELFF.

This clonotype was recorded many times. The rearrangement joins TRBV7-6 to TRBJ2-7; D is possibly TRBD2 (7 bases). The CDR3 totals 13 residues. V lost 5 bases and J lost 4, with 12 bases in between. Germline V CDR1 and CDR2: SGHVS, FNYEAQ. The CDR3 sequence: CASSPGGGYEQYF. Written as DNA, the CDR3 is TGTGCCAGCAGCCCGGGGGGCGGATACGAGCAGTACTTC.

This clonotype was observed many times. V and J are TRBV12-3 or TRBV12-4 and TRBJ2-1, with 7 positions matching TRBD1. The V and J ends lost 3 bases and 6 bases, in that order; junction bases with no gene match: 5. The CDR3 has 14 residues. CDR3 region: CASSFGPGGNEQFF. CDR3 bases: TGTGCCAGCAGTTTTGGGCCAGGGGGCAATGAGCAGTTCTTC.

This clonotype was found a few times. The chain couples TRBV7-2 to TRBJ2-7; possibly TRBD1 for D (5 bases). Per germline, CDR1 SGHTA and CDR2 FQGNSA. V dropped 1 base and J dropped 4 bases, with 17 bases sitting between them. The length of the CDR3 is 16 residues. CDR3 nucleotide sequence: TGTGCCAGCAGCTTAGGGAAGACAGAGCTCGGTTACGAGCAGTACTTC. It is translated as CASSLGKTELGYEQYF.

This clonotype came up many times. The chain combines TRBV5-1 with TRBJ2-3; no reliable D call. Germline V gene data show CDR1 as SGHRS and CDR2 as YFSETQ. The length of the CDR3 is 11 residues. V gave up 7 bases and J gave up 5 bases, with 8 bases separating them. CDR3 nucleotide sequence: TGCGCCAGCGATGGTGAAGATACGCAGTATTTT. It codes for CASDGEDTQYF.

This clonotype has more than one count but fewer than ten. The chain joins TRBV20-1 to TRBJ2-1, with unresolved D. V was shortened by 3 bases and J by 5 bases, with 8 bases between the two germline ends. The CDR3 has 12 amino acids. Germline V gene data show CDR1 as DFQATT and CDR2 as SNEGSKA (reference sequence). CDR3 sequence (DNA): TGCAGTGCTAGGGTACGGGACAATGAGCAGTTCTTC. It specifies CSARVRDNEQFF.

This clonotype was seen at least ten times. The chain uses TRBV10-1 and TRBJ2-7, with 7 bases aligning to TRBD1. V dropped 8 bases and J dropped 3; count of bases not matched to a gene: 10. CDR1 is WNHNN, CDR2 SYGVQD, per germline (reference sequence). The CDR3 contains 14 residues. As DNA, the CDR3 is TGCGCCAGCTCCCGAGGACAGGATAGCTACGAGCAGTACTTC. Residues: CASSRGQDSYEQYF.

At least ten counts were recorded for this clonotype. This chain connects TRBV7-2 to TRBJ2-1, with TRBD2 identical over 9 bases. CDR1 SGHTA and CDR2 FQGNSA come from the germline V gene. The CDR3 is 15 residues long. The trim removed 3 bases at V and 7 bases at J, leaving 7 bases unmatched. The CDR3 loop reads CASSFRREGTNEQFF. Here the CDR3 DNA reads TGTGCCAGCAGCTTCAGGCGGGAGGGTACGAATGAGCAGTTCTTC.

This clonotype was seen many times. The chain uses TRBV4-3 and TRBJ1-1, with no clear D. V shed 0 bases and J shed 1 base, with 6 bases lying between them. The CDR3 length is 14 residues. Germline V lookup: CDR1 LGHNA, CDR2 YSLEER. The chain's CDR3 is CASSQDVWNTEAFF. The CDR3 nucleotides are TGCGCCAGCAGCCAAGATGTCTGGAACACTGAAGCTTTCTTT.

The V and J genes are TRBV7-9 and TRBJ1-1, with TRBD1 as a possible D gene (5 bases). The germline V and J ends were trimmed by 4 bases and 6 bases, with 15 bases remaining between them. Germline CDR1 reads SEHNR; CDR2 reads FQNEAQ (reference sequence). There are 14 residues in the CDR3. The CDR3 bases are TGTGCCAGCAGCTCAAAGGCAGGGTCTTCTGAAGCTTTCTTT. Amino acids: CASSSKAGSSEAFF.

This clonotype showed up many times. The V and J genes are TRBV7-2 and TRBJ2-5; D not resolved. The V and J ends lost 6 bases and 2 bases respectively, with 7 bases between them. CDR3 length: 12 amino acids. CDR1 is SGHTA and CDR2 is FQGNSA in the germline V gene. In nucleotides, the CDR3 is TGTGCCAGCAGGTGGCAGCAAGAGACCCAGTACTTC. This translates into CASRWQQETQYF.

This clonotype was seen repeatedly, ten times or more. The V call is TRBV28, the J call TRBJ2-5; D unclear. The CDR3 is 15 amino acids. V was shortened by 7 bases and J by 2 bases, with 17 bases between the two germline ends. Germline CDR1 is MDHEN and CDR2 is SYDVKM. The CDR3 loop reads CASKYSGPYQETQYF. CDR3 in DNA: TGTGCCAGCAAATACAGTGGCCCCTATCAAGAGACCCAGTACTTC.

This clonotype was seen more than once but under ten times. The gene calls are TRBV27 and TRBJ2-7, with 10 nucleotides matching TRBD2. Losses at the gene ends were 7 bases for V and 3 bases for J; bases not matched to a gene: 3. The CDR3 runs 13 residues. Looked up from germline, CDR1 is MNHEY and CDR2 is SMNVEV (reference sequence). CDR3 coding DNA: TGTGCCAGCAAACTAGCGGGGAACTACGAGCAGTACTTC. The encoded protein is CASKLAGNYEQYF.

This clonotype was observed a handful of times. The gene calls are TRBV27 and TRBJ2-7; the D gene is possibly TRBD2 (7 bases). Per germline, CDR1 MNHEY and CDR2 SMNVEV (reference sequence). Between the trimmed V and J ends, which lost 7 bases and 1 base, there was a span of 11 bases. This CDR3 has 13 amino acids. CDR3 in DNA: TGTGCCAGCATGGGGGGGGCATCCTACGAGCAGTACTTC. Translated: CASMGGASYEQYF.

This clonotype occurred a few times. This chain links TRBV7-2 with TRBJ1-1, with 7 bases matching TRBD1. There are 14 residues in the CDR3. Germline trimming cut 5 bases from V and 5 bases from J; bases unmatched to any gene: 8. Germline CDR1 is SGHTA and CDR2 is FQGNSA. The CDR3 DNA is TGTGCCAGCAGCGCCCAGGGGGGACCTACTGAAGCTTTCTTT. It specifies CASSAQGGPTEAFF.

Many counts were recorded for this clonotype. V and J are TRBV18 and TRBJ2-1, with TRBD2 matching over 7 bases. Germline loops: CDR1 KGHSH, CDR2 LQKENI. The CDR3 covers 13 residues. J was trimmed by 9 bases and V by 3 bases; bases with no gene match: 5. The CDR3 protein is CASSPNSGPEQFF. The CDR3 DNA reads as TGTGCCAGCTCACCCAATAGCGGGCCTGAGCAGTTCTTC.

This clonotype came up a few times. The V gene is TRBV3-1, the J gene TRBJ1-1; maybe TRBD1 (6 bases). V was trimmed by 5 bases and J by 5 bases, leaving 12 bases between them. Germline V CDR1 and CDR2: LGHDT, YNNKEL (reference sequence). The CDR3 runs to 13 residues. The CDR3 loop is CASSKGGITEAFF. As DNA, the CDR3 is TGTGCCAGCAGCAAGGGGGGGATAACTGAAGCTTTCTTT.